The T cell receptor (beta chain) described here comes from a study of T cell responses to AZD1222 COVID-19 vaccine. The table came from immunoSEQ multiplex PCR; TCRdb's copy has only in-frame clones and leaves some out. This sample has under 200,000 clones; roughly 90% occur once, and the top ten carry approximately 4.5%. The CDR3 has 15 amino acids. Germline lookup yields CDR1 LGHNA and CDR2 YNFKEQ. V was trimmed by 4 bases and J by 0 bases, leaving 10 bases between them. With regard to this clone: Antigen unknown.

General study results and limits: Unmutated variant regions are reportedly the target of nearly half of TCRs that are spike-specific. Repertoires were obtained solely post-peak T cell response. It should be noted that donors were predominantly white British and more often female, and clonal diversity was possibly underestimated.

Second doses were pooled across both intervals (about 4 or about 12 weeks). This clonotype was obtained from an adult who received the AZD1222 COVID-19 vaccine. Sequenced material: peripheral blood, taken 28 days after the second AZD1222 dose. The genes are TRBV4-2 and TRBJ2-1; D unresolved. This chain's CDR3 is CASSPSRSSYNEQFF. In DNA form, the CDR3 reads TGTGCCAGCAGCCCCAGTCGAAGCTCCTACAATGAGCAGTTCTTC.